The clone carrying this T cell receptor (beta chain) showed up many times. The sample is drawn from a study of T cells after yellow fever vaccination. Study-level results: The booster response re-showed most primary clones: approximately 95% CD4, around 85% CD8. Few clonotypes appeared in both CD4 and CD8 compartments.

Using its own MiXCR run on the 5' RACE reads, TCRdb lists one record per CDR3 protein. The sample carries 40,000 to 50,000 distinct CDR3 sequences, under 8% recorded once. The sequence was collected from a man aged 25 to 40 who received the YFV17D yellow fever vaccine. The starting material was CD8+ T cells not binding an NS4B(214-222) dextramer, sorted from PBMCs, obtained 45 days after the yellow fever booster vaccination.

The CDR3 loop reads CASSRVETQYF. The DNA for the CDR3 is TGTGCCAGCAGCAGGGTAGAGACCCAGTACTTC. The rearrangement joins TRBV11-2 to TRBJ2-5; D uncertain. Trimming removed 5 bases at V and 4 bases at J, with 5 bases between. Germline V gene sequence: CDR1 SGHAT, CDR2 FQNNGV. The CDR3 is 11 amino acids.